This T cell receptor beta chain stems from a study of T-cell reconstitution after alpha-beta-depleted transplantation in children (dated by TCRdb to the mid-2010s). For the study in its entirety: Using TCR repertoire profiling, the study followed T-cell immune reconstitution in a quantitative way in children after TCRalphabeta/CD19-depleted allogeneic hematopoietic cell transplantation.

The method behind the library was PCR. TCRdb names Illumina HiSeq 2500 as the instrument used. Molecular barcoding was employed in the preparation of TCR libraries, with unique molecular identifiers being used to normalize TCRbeta repertoire quantification. TCRdb cleaned the public reads at Q25 with fastp, built clones with MiXCR and kept in-frame beta chains. Every distinct CDR3 protein forms one entry, paired with its most common genes and DNA. The sample table shows hundreds of thousands of distinct CDR3 sequences, and about an eighth are seen once. Together, the top ten hold about 3.9% of the sample. The table lists this clonotype with a few counts. Its antigen is currently not known. No base qualities exist here, and no much larger clone lies one base off it. Sequenced material: PBMCs, taken from the stem cell graft. The receptor comes from a human donor who donated a stem cell graft to a child with Fanconi anemia.

The CDR3 here reads CAARGTWGTGELFF. The DNA reads as follows: TGTGCCGCCCGCGGGACTTGGGGAACCGGGGAGCTGTTTTTT. The V and J genes are TRBV12-3 or TRBV12-4 and TRBJ2-2; TRBD2 might be the D gene, on 6 matching bases. The V end loses 11 bases and the J end loses 5 bases, and a stretch of 18 bases separates them. The CDR3 contains 14 residues, cysteine and phenylalanine counted. The sequence is cut down to CDR3 DNA, 42 bases in frame from base 1.